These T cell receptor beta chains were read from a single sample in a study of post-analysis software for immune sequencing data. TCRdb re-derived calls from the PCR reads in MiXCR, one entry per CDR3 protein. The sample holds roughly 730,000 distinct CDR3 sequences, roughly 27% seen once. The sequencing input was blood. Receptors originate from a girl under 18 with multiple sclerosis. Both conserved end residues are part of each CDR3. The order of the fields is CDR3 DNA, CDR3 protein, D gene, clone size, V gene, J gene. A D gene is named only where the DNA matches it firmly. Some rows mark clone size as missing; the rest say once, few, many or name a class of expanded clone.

TGTGCCAGCAGCCAGGGGACAGGGGAGGTCCAGACCCAGTACTTC	CASSQGTGEVQTQYF	TRBD1	few	TRBV7-9	TRBJ2-5
TGCAGTGCCGAACAGAATACGCAGTATTTT	CSAEQNTQYF	NA	NA	TRBV20-1	TRBJ2-3
TGTGCCAGCAGGATGACAGGGGGTTCGCTCACTGAAGCTTTCTTT	CASRMTGGSLTEAFF	TRBD1	NA	TRBV6-5	TRBJ1-1
TGTGCCAGCAGTGAGGGGCAGGGAACCTACAATGAGCAGTTCTTC	CASSEGQGTYNEQFF	NA	NA	TRBV2	TRBJ2-1
TGTGCCAGCAGCCAAGGACTAGCGGAACACAATGAGCAGTTCTTC	CASSQGLAEHNEQFF	TRBD2	NA	TRBV3-1	TRBJ2-1
TGCAGCGCCCACAGGGGGGTCGGGGAGCTGTTTTTT	CSAHRGVGELFF	TRBD1	NA	TRBV29-1	TRBJ2-2
TGCAGTGCTACCTCCCGGGAGACCCAGTACTTC	CSATSRETQYF	NA	few	TRBV20-1	TRBJ2-5
TGCAGTGCTAGAGATCCTAGAAGCGGGGCCTACAATGAGCGGTTCTTC	CSARDPRSGAYNERFF	TRBD2	NA	TRBV20-1	TRBJ2-1
TGTGCCACCAGCAGAGTTGCGGGGAGCTCCTACAATGAGCAGTTCTTC	CATSRVAGSSYNEQFF	NA	few	TRBV15	TRBJ2-1
TGCAGCGTTGAGACGGGACAGGGGGCTTCGGGCTACACCTTC	CSVETGQGASGYTF	TRBD1	many	TRBV29-1	TRBJ1-2
TGCAGCGTGATCTGGGACACCGACCCAGATACGCAGTATTTT	CSVIWDTDPDTQYF	NA	few	TRBV29-1	TRBJ2-3